The entry below describes one T cell receptor (beta chain). Per the study methods: Amplification of reference gene primers provided the estimated nucleated cell counts. Data came from immunoSEQ multiplex PCR; TCRdb stores just in-frame clones and leaves some out. V, J and clone size reflect that table, while D and trimming were determined from the DNA. The sample holds around 72,000 clones, roughly 87% seen once. This entry belongs to a study of blood T cell repertoires in COVID-19. About the research overall: Some COVID-19 samples were acute and others convalescent; all came from the United States, Italy and Spain. Sources were T cells, B-cell-depleted T cells, or PBMCs; the material itself was cDNA or gDNA.

The length of the CDR3 is 16 residues. The germline V gene has CDR1 SNHLY and CDR2 FYNNEI. The V gene lost 5 bases and the J gene lost 2 bases, with 16 bases spanning the gap. The J gene is TRBJ2-1, the V gene TRBV2, with D perhaps TRBD2 (5 bases). This TCR came from a human donor in a cohort sampled during active COVID-19. The sample consisted of peripheral blood. CDR3 sequence: CASSLLLDLPYNEQFF. CDR3 nucleotide sequence: TGTGCCAGCAGTCTTCTCCTGGACTTACCCTACAATGAGCAGTTCTTC.